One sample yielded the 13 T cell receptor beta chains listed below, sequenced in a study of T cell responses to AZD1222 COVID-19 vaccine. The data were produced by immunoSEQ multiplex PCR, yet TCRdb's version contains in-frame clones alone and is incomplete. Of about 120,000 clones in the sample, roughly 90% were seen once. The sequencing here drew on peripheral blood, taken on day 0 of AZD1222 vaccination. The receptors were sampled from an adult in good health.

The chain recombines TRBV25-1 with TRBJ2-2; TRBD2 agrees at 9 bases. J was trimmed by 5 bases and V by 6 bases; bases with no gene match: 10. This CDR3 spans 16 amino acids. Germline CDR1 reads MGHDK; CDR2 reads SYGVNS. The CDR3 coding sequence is TGTGCCAGCAGCTCCTATAGCGGGAGTGGGACCGGGGAGCTGTTTTTT. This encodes CASSSYSGSGTGELFF.

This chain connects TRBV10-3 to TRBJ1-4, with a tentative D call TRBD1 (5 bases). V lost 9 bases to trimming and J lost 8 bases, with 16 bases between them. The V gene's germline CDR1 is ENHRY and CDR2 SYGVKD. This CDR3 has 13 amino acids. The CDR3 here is CAMSGTHGEKLFF. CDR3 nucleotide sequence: TGTGCCATGTCCGGGACCCACGGGGAAAAACTGTTTTTT.

The CDR3 DNA follows: TGTGCCAGCAAAGCGGGGGGGCGTTACGAGCAGTACTTC. Amino acids: CASKAGGRYEQYF. The chain links TRBV7-2 to TRBJ2-7, with 10 bases lining up with TRBD2. The V gene end was trimmed by 7 bases and the J gene end by 4 bases; junction bases not matched to a gene: 4. CDR1 and CDR2 (germline): SGHTA, FQGNSA. The CDR3 contains 13 residues.

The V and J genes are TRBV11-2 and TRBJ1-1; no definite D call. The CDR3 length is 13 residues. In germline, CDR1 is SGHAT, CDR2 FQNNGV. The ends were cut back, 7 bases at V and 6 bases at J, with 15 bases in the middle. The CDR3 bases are TGTGCCAGCACTCCGCCGGGTAGCCCTGAAGCTTTCTTT. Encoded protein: CASTPPGSPEAFF.

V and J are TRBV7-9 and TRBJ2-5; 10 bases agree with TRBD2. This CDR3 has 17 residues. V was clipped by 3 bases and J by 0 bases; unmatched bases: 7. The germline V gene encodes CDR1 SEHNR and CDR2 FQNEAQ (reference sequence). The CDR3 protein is CASSFSGSGGYQETQYF. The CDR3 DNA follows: TGTGCCAGCAGCTTTAGCGGTAGCGGGGGGTACCAAGAGACCCAGTACTTC.

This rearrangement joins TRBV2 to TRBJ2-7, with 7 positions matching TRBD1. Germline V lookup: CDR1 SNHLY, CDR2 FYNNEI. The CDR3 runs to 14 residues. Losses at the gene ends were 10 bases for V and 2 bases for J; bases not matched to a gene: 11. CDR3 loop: CAKANRGFPYEQYF. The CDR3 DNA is TGTGCCAAGGCCAACAGGGGATTCCCCTACGAGCAGTACTTC.

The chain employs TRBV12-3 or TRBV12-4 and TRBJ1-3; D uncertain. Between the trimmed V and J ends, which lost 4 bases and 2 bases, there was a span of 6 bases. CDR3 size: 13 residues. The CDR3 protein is CASSSQAGNTIYF. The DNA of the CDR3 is TGTGCCAGCAGTTCCCAGGCTGGAAACACCATATATTTT.

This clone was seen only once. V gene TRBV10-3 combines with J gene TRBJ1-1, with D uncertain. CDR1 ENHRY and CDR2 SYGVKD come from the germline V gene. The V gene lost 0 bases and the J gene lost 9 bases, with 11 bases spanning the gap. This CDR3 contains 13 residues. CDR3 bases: TGTGCCATCAGTGAGTCAGGTCAGTTCAAAGCTTTCTTT. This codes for CAISESGQFKAFF.

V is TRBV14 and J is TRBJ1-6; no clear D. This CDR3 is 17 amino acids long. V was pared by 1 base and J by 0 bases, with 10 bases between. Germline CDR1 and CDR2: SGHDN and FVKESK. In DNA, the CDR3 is TGTGCCAGCAGCCAAGCTGGCTTAAGCTCCTATAATTCACCCCTCCACTTT. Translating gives CASSQAGLSSYNSPLHF.

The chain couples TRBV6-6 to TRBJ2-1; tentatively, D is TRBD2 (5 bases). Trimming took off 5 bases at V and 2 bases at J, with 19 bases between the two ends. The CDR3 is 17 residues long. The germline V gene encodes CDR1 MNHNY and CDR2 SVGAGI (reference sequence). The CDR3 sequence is CASSRVSGINPYNEQFF. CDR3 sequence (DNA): TGTGCCAGCAGTCGGGTGAGCGGAATTAATCCCTACAATGAGCAGTTCTTC.

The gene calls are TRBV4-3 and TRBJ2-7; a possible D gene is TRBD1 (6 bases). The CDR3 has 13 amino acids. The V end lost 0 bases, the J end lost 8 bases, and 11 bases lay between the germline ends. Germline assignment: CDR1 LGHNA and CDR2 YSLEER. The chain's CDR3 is CASSQEGQGKQYF. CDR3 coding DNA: TGCGCCAGCAGCCAAGAGGGGCAGGGGAAGCAGTACTTC.

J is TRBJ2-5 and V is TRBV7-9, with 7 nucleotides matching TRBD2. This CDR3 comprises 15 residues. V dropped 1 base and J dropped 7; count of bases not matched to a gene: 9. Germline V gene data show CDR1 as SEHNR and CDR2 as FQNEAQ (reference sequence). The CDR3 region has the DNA TGTGCCAGCAGCTTAGAGGGGCGGGGGTCGTGGACCCAGTACTTC. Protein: CASSLEGRGSWTQYF.

DNA of the CDR3: TGTGCCAGCAGCTTATCCTATTTGTCCCTCCACTTT. Translated, it gives CASSLSYLSLHF. The chain carries TRBV7-9 and TRBJ1-6, with D unresolved. The length of the CDR3 is 12 residues. Trimming removed 2 bases from V and 14 bases from J, with 10 bases in between. From germline, CDR1 is SEHNR and CDR2 FQNEAQ (reference sequence).